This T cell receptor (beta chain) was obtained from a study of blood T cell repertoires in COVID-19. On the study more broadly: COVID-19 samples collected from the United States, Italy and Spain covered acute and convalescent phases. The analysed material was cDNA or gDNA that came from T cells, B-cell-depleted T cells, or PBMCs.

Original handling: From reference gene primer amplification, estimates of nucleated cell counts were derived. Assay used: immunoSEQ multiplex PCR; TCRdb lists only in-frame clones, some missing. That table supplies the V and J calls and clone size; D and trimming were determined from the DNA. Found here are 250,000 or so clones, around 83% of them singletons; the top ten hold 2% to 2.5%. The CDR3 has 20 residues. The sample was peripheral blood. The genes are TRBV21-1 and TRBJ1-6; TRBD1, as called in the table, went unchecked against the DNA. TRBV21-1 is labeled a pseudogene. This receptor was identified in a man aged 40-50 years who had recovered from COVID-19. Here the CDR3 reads CASSKSAGFPLSSYNSPLHF. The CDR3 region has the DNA TGTGCCAGCAGCAAATCCGCAGGCTTCCCCCTTAGCTCCTATAATTCACCCCTCCACTTT.